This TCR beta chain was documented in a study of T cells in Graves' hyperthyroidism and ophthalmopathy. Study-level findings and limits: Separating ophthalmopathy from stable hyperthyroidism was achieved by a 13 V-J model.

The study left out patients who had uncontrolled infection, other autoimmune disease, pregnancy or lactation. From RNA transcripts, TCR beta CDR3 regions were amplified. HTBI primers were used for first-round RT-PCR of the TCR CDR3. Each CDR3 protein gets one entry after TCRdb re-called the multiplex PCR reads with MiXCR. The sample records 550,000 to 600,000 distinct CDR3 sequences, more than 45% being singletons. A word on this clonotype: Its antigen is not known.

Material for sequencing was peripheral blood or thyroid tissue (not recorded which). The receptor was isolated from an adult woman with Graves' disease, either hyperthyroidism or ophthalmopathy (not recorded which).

The CDR3 loop reads CASSEGGGQPQYF. DNA of the CDR3: TGTGCCAGCAGTGAGGGTGGGGGTCAGCCCCAGTACTTC. The chain carries TRBV2 and TRBJ2-5; D might be TRBD1 or TRBD2, each matching 5 bases. The germline CDR1 and CDR2 sequences are SNHLY and FYNNEI. V shed 3 bases and J shed 9 bases, with 14 bases lying between them. The length of the CDR3 is 13 residues.